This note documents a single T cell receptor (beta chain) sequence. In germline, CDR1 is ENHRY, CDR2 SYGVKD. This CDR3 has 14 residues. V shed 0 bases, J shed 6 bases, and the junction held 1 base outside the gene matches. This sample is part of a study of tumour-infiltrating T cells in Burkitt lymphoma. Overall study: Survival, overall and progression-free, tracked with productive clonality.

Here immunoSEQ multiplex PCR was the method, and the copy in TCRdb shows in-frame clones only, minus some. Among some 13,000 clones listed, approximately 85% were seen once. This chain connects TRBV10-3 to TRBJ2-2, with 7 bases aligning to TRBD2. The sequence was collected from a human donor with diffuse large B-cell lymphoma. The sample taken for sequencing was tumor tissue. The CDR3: CAISESRGSGELFF. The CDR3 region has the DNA TGTGCCATCAGTGAGTCGCGGGGGTCCGGGGAGCTGTTTTTT.